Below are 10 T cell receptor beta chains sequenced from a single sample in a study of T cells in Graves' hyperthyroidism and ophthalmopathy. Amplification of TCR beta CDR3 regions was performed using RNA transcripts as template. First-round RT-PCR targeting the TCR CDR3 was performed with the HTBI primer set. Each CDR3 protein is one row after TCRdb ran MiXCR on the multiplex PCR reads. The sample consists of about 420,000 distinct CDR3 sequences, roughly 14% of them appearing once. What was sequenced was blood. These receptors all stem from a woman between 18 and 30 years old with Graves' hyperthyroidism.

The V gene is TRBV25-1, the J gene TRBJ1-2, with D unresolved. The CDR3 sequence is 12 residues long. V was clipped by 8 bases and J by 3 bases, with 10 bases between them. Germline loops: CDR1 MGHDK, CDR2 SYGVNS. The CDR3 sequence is CASQSLDYGYTF. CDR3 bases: TGTGCCAGCCAGAGTTTGGACTATGGCTACACCTTC.

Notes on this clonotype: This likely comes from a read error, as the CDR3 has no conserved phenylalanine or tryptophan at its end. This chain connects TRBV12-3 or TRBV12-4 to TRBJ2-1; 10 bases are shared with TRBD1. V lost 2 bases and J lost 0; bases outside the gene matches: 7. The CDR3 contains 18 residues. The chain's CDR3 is CASSLRQGASFSYNEQFL. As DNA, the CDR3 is TGTGCCAGCAGTTTACGACAGGGGGCTTCCTTCTCCTACAATGAGCAGTTCCTC.

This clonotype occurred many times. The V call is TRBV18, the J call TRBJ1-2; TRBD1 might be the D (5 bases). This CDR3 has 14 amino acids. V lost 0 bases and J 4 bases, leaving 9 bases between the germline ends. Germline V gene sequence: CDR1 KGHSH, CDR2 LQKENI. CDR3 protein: CASSPPTGGYGYTF. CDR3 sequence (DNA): TGTGCCAGCTCACCACCCACCGGGGGCTATGGCTACACCTTC.

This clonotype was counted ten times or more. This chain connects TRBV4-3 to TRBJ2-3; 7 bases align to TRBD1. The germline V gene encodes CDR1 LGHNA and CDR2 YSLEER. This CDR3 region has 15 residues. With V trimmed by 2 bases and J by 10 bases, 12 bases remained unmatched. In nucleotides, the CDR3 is TGCGCCAGCAGCCAACAGAGATCCGACAGGGACGCGCAGTATTTT. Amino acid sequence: CASSQQRSDRDAQYF.

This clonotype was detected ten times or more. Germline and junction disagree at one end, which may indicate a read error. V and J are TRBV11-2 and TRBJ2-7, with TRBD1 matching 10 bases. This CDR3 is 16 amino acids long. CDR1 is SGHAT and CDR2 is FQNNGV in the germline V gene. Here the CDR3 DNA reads TGTGCCAGCAGCGTAGACCGGGACAGGGGACCGTACGAGCAGTACTTC. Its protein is CASSVDRDRGPYEQYF.

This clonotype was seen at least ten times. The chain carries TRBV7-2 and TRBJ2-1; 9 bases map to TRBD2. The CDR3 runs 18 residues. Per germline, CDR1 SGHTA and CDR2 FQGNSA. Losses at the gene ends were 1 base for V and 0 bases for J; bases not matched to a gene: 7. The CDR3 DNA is TGTGCCAGCAGCTTAGTTGTCCTAGCGGGGATCTCCTACAATGAGCAGTTCTTC. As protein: CASSLVVLAGISYNEQFF.

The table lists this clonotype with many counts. CDR3 coding DNA: TGTGCCAGCAGCGGTTTGTCGGGTGAAGCTTTCTTT. Its protein product is CASSGLSGEAFF. The chain combines TRBV11-3 with TRBJ1-1; D unclear. The ends were cut back, 5 bases at V and 7 bases at J, with 11 bases in the middle. This CDR3 has 12 amino acids. Germline assignment: CDR1 SGHNT and CDR2 YENEEA.

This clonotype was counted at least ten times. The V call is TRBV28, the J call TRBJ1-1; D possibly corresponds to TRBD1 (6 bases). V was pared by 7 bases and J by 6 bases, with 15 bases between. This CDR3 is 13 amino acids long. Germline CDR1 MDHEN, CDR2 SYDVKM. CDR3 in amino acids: CASIRGAYAEAFF. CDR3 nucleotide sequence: TGTGCCAGCATTCGGGGGGCGTACGCTGAAGCTTTCTTT.

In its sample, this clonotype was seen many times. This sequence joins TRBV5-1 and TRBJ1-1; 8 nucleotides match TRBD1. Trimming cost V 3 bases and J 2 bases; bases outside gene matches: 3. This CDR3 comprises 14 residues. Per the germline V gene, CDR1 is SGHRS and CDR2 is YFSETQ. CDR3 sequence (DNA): TGCGCCAGCAGCTCCGGACAGGGCAACACTGAAGCTTTCTTT. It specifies CASSSGQGNTEAFF.

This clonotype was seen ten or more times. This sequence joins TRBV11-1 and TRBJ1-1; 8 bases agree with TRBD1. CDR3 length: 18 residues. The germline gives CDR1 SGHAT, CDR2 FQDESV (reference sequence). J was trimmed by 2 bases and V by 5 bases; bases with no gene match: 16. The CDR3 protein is CASSLEPAGGLKNTEAFF. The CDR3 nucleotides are TGTGCCAGCAGCCTCGAACCGGCAGGGGGCTTGAAAAACACTGAAGCTTTCTTT.